This entry lists 14 T cell receptor beta chains sequenced from one sample in a study of blood T cell repertoires in COVID-19. Clones were sequenced by immunoSEQ multiplex PCR, and TCRdb holds only the in-frame ones, with some missing. The sample includes fewer than 40,000 clones, around 88% seen only once; the top ten take less than 5.5%. The sequenced sample was peripheral blood. The source of these receptors is an older woman with active COVID-19.

The rearrangement joins TRBV5-1 to TRBJ2-3; TRBD2 might be the D (6 bases). The CDR3 extends over 16 amino acids. CDR1 and CDR2 (germline): SGHRS, YFSETQ. V was shortened by 0 bases and J by 2 bases, with 13 bases between the two germline ends. CDR3 DNA: TGCGCCAGCAGCTTGGCCGGAGGGGAGGACACAGATACGCAGTATTTT. It yields the protein CASSLAGGEDTDTQYF.

This chain links TRBV6-5 with TRBJ2-5; D might be TRBD1 (6 bases). The CDR3 runs to 14 residues. Trimming removed 7 bases at V and 2 bases at J, with 14 bases between. In germline, CDR1 is MNHEY, CDR2 SVGAGI. CDR3 sequence (DNA): TGTGCCAGCACTCAGGGGACCTCACAAGAGACCCAGTACTTC. Amino acid sequence: CASTQGTSQETQYF.

The CDR3 reads CASSLTDTDTQYF. As DNA, the CDR3 is TGTGCCAGCTCCCTGACAGACACAGATACGCAGTATTTT. The gene calls are TRBV18 and TRBJ2-3; TRBD1 is a possible D gene (5 bases). V was cut by 6 bases and J by 2 bases, with 9 bases left in between. CDR1 KGHSH and CDR2 LQKENI come from the germline V gene. The CDR3 consists of 13 residues.

This clone was counted a single time. The V gene is TRBV6-2 or TRBV6-3, the J gene TRBJ2-2; D gene unclear. There are 12 residues in the CDR3. V gave up 2 bases and J gave up 9 bases, with 7 bases separating them. From germline, CDR1 is MNHEY and CDR2 SVGEGT. In DNA form, the CDR3 reads TGTGCCAGCAGTTACAAGGAGTGGGAGCTGTTTTTT. It specifies CASSYKEWELFF.

The rearrangement links TRBV7-2 to TRBJ1-6; 7 bases agree with TRBD1. The CDR3 has 14 amino acids. The germline gives CDR1 SGHTA, CDR2 FQGNSA. The ends lost 5 bases at V and 6 bases at J; junction bases unmatched: 4. The CDR3 DNA follows: TGTGCCAGCAGCCTCCGGGACAGTAATTCACCCCTCCACTTT. Its protein product is CASSLRDSNSPLHF.

With respect to this clone: A read error may produce the germline difference seen at one junction end. This chain joins TRBV4-3 and TRBJ1-4; D gene uncertain. The CDR3 sequence is 18 residues long. Germline CDR1 reads LGHNA; CDR2 reads YSLEER. CDR3 coding DNA: TGCGCCAGCAGCCAAGAACTCGGCAGAGCAGCAACTAATGAAAAGCTGTTTTTT. Translating gives CASSQELGRAATNEKLFF.

V is TRBV7-2 and J is TRBJ2-1; D ambiguous. V lost 0 bases to trimming and J lost 4 bases, with 10 bases between them. CDR1 is SGHTA, CDR2 FQGNSA, per germline. The length of the CDR3 is 15 residues. The CDR3, as DNA: TGTGCCAGCAGCTTAGCAGCGAACCTTTACAATGAGCAGTTCTTC. Protein product: CASSLAANLYNEQFF.

V and J are TRBV18 and TRBJ2-1, with no clear D. Germline V gene sequence: CDR1 KGHSH, CDR2 LQKENI. This CDR3 has 15 amino acids. V gave up 3 bases and J gave up 0 bases, with 9 bases separating them. The DNA for the CDR3 is TGTGCCAGCTCACCTGTAGAGTTCTCCTACAATGAGCAGTTCTTC. This codes for CASSPVEFSYNEQFF.

CDR3 region: CAWSVATNEKLFF. CDR3 bases: TGTGCCTGGAGTGTCGCAACTAATGAAAAACTGTTTTTT. This rearrangement joins TRBV30 to TRBJ1-4, with D uncertain. V dropped 0 bases and J dropped 0 bases, with 2 bases sitting between them. The CDR3 length is 13 residues. Germline assignment: CDR1 GTSNPN and CDR2 SVGIG (reference sequence).

The rearrangement links TRBV5-4 to TRBJ2-1, with 8 bases fitting TRBD2. The junction had 2 bases not matched to a gene; V was cut back by 1 base and J by 2 bases. The germline V gene encodes CDR1 SGHNT and CDR2 YYREEE (reference sequence). The CDR3 totals 15 residues. Here the CDR3 DNA reads TGTGCCAGCAGCTTGTACGGGGGGGCCTACAATGAGCAGTTCTTC. Translating it yields CASSLYGGAYNEQFF.

This clone has just one count. The chain couples TRBV19 to TRBJ1-5, with TRBD1 matching over 8 bases. Trimming took 3 bases from V and 6 from J; bases not matched to a gene: 7. Germline values: CDR1 LNHDA, CDR2 SQIVND (reference sequence). This CDR3 contains 15 residues. CDR3: CASSIGQGASQPQHF. The CDR3, as DNA: TGTGCCAGTAGTATCGGCCAGGGGGCGAGTCAGCCCCAGCATTTT.

The V and J genes are TRBV5-1 and TRBJ2-7; 8 nucleotides line up with TRBD2. Per the germline V gene, CDR1 is SGHRS and CDR2 is YFSETQ. V lost 6 bases and J lost 2; bases outside the gene matches: 7. The CDR3 has 14 amino acids. The CDR3 coding sequence is TGCGCCAGCACCCCCGGGGGGGGTCCCTACGAGCAGTACTTC. This gives the protein CASTPGGGPYEQYF.

V is TRBV5-1 and J is TRBJ1-1; no clear D. Germline V gives CDR1 SGHRS, CDR2 YFSETQ. With 4 bases removed from V and 4 bases from J, the gap between germline ends came to 17 bases. CDR3 size: 15 residues. The CDR3: CASSLRRGGSTEAFF. The CDR3 nucleotides read TGCGCCAGCAGCCTGCGTCGGGGTGGGAGCACTGAAGCTTTCTTT.

J is TRBJ1-1 and V is TRBV9; a weak D match, TRBD1 (5 bases). This CDR3 comprises 14 residues. Germline CDR1 is SGDLS and CDR2 is YYNGEE. The ends were cut back, 0 bases at V and 2 bases at J, with 8 bases in the middle. CDR3 coding DNA: TGTGCCAGCAGCGTAGCGACAGTAAACACTGAAGCTTTCTTT. Encoded protein: CASSVATVNTEAFF.